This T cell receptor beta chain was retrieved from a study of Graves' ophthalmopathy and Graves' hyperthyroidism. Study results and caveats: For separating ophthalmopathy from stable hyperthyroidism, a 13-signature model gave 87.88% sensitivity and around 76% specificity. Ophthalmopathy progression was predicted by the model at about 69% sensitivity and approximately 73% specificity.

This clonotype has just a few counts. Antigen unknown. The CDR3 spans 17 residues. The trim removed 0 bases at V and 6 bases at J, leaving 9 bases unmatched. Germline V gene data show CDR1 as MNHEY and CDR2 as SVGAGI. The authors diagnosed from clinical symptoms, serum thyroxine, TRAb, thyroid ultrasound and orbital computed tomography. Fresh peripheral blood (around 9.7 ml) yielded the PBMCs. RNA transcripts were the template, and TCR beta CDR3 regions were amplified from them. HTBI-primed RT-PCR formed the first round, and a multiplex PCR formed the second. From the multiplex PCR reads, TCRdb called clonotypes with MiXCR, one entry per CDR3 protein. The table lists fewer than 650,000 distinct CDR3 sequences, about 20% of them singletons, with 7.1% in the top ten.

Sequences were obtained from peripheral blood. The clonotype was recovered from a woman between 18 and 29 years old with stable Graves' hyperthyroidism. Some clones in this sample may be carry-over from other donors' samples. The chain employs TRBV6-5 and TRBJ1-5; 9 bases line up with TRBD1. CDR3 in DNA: TGTGCCAGCAGTTACTCGGCGTTAGGGACAGGGCTTCAGCCCCAGCATTTT. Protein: CASSYSALGTGLQPQHF.